Below, 12 T cell receptor beta chains from the same sample are listed, as sequenced in a study of CD8+ T cells in alopecia areata. Extracted from the samples, RNA was reverse transcribed into cDNA to serve as the sequencing template. Only in-frame clones appear in the TCRdb table, and some are missing; sequencing was by immunoSEQ multiplex PCR. Altogether some 51,000 clones are present, around 96% being singletons, with the ten largest covering about a quarter. The sample was CD8+ T cells sorted from blood, taken at week 0. The source is a human donor with alopecia areata.

The chain has TRBV7-8 and TRBJ2-3; D call uncertain. V lost 3 bases and J lost 6, with 13 bases in between. This CDR3 spans 14 amino acids. The V gene's germline CDR1 is SGHVS and CDR2 FQNEAQ. The CDR3 nucleotides are TGTGCCAGCAGCTTCTTCTCCGGGCTGGATACGCAGTATTTT. Translated: CASSFFSGLDTQYF. The whole variable domain, filled in from reference TRBV7-8 and TRBJ2-3, reads GAGVSQSPRYKVAKRGQDVALRCDPISGHVSLFWYQQALGQGPEFLTYFQNEAQLDKSGLPSDRFFAERPEGSVSTLKIQRTQQEDSAVYLCASSFFSGLDTQYFGPGTRLTVL.

This rearrangement joins TRBV10-3 to TRBJ2-3; the D gene could be TRBD1 or TRBD2 (6 bases each). The ends were cut back, 4 bases at V and 4 bases at J, with 21 bases in the middle. Germline V CDR1 and CDR2: ENHRY, SYGVKD. This CDR3 spans 17 amino acids. The CDR3 DNA sequence: TGTGCCATCAGTGCCCCCCGTGAGGGGGGCAGGGCAGATACGCAGTATTTT. This encodes CAISAPREGGRADTQYF.

The chain carries TRBV5-4 and TRBJ1-2; 8 positions match TRBD1. Germline CDR1 is SGHNT and CDR2 is YYREEE (reference sequence). This CDR3 spans 13 amino acids. Trimming at V came to 6 bases and at J to 7 bases, leaving 8 bases not matched to a gene. The CDR3 sequence is CASTLQGAGGYTF. The CDR3 DNA sequence: TGTGCCAGCACCCTCCAGGGGGCAGGTGGCTACACCTTC.

This clone was found once. The chain joins TRBV4-1 to TRBJ2-2; 7 bases line up with TRBD1. The germline gives CDR1 MGHRA, CDR2 YSYEKL. With V trimmed by 3 bases and J by 4 bases, 8 bases remained unmatched. This CDR3 is built from 16 residues. The CDR3 protein is CASSHQQGRGTGELFF. For the CDR3, the DNA is TGCGCCAGCAGCCACCAACAGGGGCGCGGCACCGGGGAGCTGTTTTTT.

The chain has TRBV6-5 and TRBJ2-1; D is undetermined. Germline CDR1 and CDR2: MNHEY and SVGAGI. The CDR3 runs 12 residues. V shed 5 bases and J shed 6 bases, with 8 bases lying between them. The CDR3 is CASSLLGNEQFF. The CDR3 nucleotides are TGTGCCAGCAGTCTCCTAGGCAATGAGCAGTTCTTC.

This sequence joins TRBV29-1 and TRBJ2-5; D is ambiguous. CDR1 is SQVTM, CDR2 ANQGSEA, per germline. This CDR3 is built from 12 residues. Trimming cost V 5 bases and J 2 bases, with 9 bases left between them. The CDR3 sequence is CSVFAIQETQYF. The DNA for the CDR3 is TGCAGCGTTTTCGCGATACAAGAGACCCAGTACTTC.

The J gene is TRBJ2-3, the V gene TRBV5-6, with TRBD2 matching over 8 bases. The V segment lost 0 bases and the J segment 2 bases; nucleotides outside the gene matches: 5. The CDR3 totals 16 residues. CDR1 is SGHDT and CDR2 is YYEEEE in the germline V gene. The CDR3 spells CASSLAGSGDTDTQYF. In DNA, the CDR3 is TGTGCCAGCAGCTTGGCCGGTAGCGGGGACACAGATACGCAGTATTTT.

The V call is TRBV4-1, the J call TRBJ1-1; 7 positions agree with TRBD1. V was pared by 5 bases and J by 2 bases, with 8 bases of the junction left unmatched. The CDR3 is made up of 15 amino acids. Germline loops: CDR1 MGHRA, CDR2 YSYEKL. CDR3 region: CASSTPGQRNTEAFF. CDR3 nucleotides: TGCGCCAGCAGCACACCGGGACAGCGTAACACTGAAGCTTTCTTT.

Notes on this clone: The germline gene is not matched at one end of the junction; a read error may be the cause. The rearrangement uses TRBV7-9 and TRBJ1-2; D is unclear. CDR1 SEHNR and CDR2 FQNEAQ come from the germline V gene (reference sequence). This CDR3 comprises 10 residues. This CDR3 reads CASSLGDGSF. The CDR3 DNA sequence: TGTGCCAGCAGCCTAGGCGACGGGAGCTTC.

This rearrangement joins TRBV7-9 to TRBJ2-7; 11 nucleotides agree with TRBD1. The CDR3 extends over 16 amino acids. Unmatched junction bases numbered 12, after V lost 6 bases and J lost 5 bases. Germline assignment: CDR1 SEHNR and CDR2 FQNEAQ (reference sequence). CDR3: CASSPPGQGVKNEQYF. DNA of the CDR3: TGTGCCAGCAGTCCCCCGGGACAGGGGGTAAAAAACGAGCAGTACTTC.

The chain is built from TRBV5-1 and TRBJ2-5, with TRBD1 matching over 7 bases. Germline-derived CDR1 and CDR2 are SGHRS and YFSETQ. V lost 4 bases to trimming and J lost 2 bases; unmatched junction nucleotides: 5. This CDR3 spans 14 amino acids. The CDR3 sequence: CASSPGTEQETQYF. The CDR3 coding sequence is TGCGCCAGCAGCCCGGGGACAGAACAAGAGACCCAGTACTTC.

The chain uses TRBV7-2 and TRBJ2-3; TRBD2 aligns across 16 bases. V trimming: 5 bases; J trimming: 0 bases; junction bases outside the gene matches: 8. CDR1 is SGHTA and CDR2 is FQGNSA in the germline V gene. The CDR3 contains 19 residues. The CDR3 DNA is TGTGCCAGCAGCCCGGGACTAGCGGGGGGGCGCCCTAGCACAGATACGCAGTATTTT. Amino acids: CASSPGLAGGRPSTDTQYF.